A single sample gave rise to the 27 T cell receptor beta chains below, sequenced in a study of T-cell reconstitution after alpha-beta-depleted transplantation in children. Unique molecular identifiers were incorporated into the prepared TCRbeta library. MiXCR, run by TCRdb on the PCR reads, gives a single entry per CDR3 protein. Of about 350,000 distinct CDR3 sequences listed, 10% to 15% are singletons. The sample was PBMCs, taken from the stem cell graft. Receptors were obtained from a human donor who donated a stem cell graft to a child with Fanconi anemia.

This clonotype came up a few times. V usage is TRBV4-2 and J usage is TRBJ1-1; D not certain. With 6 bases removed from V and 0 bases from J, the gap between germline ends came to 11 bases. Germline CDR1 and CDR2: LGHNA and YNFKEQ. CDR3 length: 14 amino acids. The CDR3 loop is CASRLDGLNTEAFF. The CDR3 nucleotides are TGTGCCAGCAGATTGGACGGACTGAACACTGAAGCTTTCTTT.

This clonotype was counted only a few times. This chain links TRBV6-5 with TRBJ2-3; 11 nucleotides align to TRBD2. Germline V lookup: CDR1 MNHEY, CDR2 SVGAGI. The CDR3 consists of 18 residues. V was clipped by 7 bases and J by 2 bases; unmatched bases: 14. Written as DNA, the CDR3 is TGTGCCAGCACTCCCCCTACCGTAGCGGGGGGGTCCACAGATACGCAGTATTTT. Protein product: CASTPPTVAGGSTDTQYF.

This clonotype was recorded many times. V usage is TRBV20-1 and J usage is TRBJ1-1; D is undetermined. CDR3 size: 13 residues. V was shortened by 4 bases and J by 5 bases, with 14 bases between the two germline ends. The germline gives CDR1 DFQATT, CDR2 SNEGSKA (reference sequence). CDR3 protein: CSAKYGIDTEAFF. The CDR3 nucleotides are TGCAGTGCTAAATACGGGATTGATACTGAAGCTTTCTTT.

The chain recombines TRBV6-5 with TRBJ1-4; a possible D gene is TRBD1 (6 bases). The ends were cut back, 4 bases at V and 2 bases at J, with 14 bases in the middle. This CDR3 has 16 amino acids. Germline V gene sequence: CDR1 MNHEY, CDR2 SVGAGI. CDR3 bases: TGTGCCAGCAGTTTGCGACAGGCGATGACTAATGAAAAACTGTTTTTT. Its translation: CASSLRQAMTNEKLFF.

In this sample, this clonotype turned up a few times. This chain's CDR3 is CASSLTLNRGEAFF. CDR3 DNA: TGCGCCAGCAGCCTCACCTTAAACAGGGGTGAAGCTTTCTTT. V and J are TRBV5-1 and TRBJ1-1, with 7 bases that match TRBD1. V dropped 4 bases and J dropped 7; count of bases not matched to a gene: 10. The CDR3 extends over 14 amino acids. The germline V gene encodes CDR1 SGHRS and CDR2 YFSETQ.

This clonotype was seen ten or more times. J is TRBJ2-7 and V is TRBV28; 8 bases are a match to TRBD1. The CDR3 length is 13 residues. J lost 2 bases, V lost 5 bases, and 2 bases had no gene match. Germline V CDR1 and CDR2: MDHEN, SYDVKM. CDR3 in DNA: TGTGCCAGCAGTCCGACAGGGGCCTACGAGCAGTACGTC. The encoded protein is CASSPTGAYEQYV.

Here the CDR3 reads CASSLTGQAEAFF. CDR3 bases: TGTGCCAGCAGTTTAACAGGACAGGCTGAAGCTTTCTTT. The chain links TRBV12-3 or TRBV12-4 to TRBJ1-1; TRBD1 agrees at 7 bases. V lost 2 bases, J lost 6 bases, and 3 bases stayed unmatched. The CDR3 extends over 13 amino acids.

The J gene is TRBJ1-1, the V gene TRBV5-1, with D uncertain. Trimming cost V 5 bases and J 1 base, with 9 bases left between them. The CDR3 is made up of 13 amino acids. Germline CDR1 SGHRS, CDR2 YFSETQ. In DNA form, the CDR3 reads TGCGCCAGCAGGGGCGGGTCGAACACTGAAGCTTTCTTT. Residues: CASRGGSNTEAFF.

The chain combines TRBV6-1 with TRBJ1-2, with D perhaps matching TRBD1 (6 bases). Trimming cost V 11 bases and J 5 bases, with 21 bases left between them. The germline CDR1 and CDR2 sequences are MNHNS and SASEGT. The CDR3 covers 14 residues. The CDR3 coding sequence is TGTGCCTGCTTCCGACCCGGACAGACGTATGGCTACACCTTC. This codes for CACFRPGQTYGYTF.

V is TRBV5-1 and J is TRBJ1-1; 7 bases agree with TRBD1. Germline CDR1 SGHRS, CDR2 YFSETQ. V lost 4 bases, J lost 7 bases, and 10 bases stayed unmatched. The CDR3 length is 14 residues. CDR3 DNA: TGCGCCAGCAGCGCGATGACAGGGAGGGGTGAAGCTTTCTTT. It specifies CASSAMTGRGEAFF.

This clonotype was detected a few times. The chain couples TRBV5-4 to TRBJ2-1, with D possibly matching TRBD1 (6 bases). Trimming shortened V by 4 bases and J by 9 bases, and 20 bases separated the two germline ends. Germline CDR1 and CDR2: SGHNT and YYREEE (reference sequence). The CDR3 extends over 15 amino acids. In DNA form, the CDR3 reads TGTGCCAGCAGCCCAGAAACAGGGAAGGCTAGTGAGCAGTTCTTC. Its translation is CASSPETGKASEQFF.

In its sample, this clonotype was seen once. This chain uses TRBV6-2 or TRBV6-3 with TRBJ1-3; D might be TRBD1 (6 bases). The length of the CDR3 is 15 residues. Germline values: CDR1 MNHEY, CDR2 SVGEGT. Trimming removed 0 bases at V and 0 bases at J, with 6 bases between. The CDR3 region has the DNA TGTGCCAGCAGTTACTCGGGGGCCTCTGGAAACACCATATATTTT. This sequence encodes CASSYSGASGNTIYF.

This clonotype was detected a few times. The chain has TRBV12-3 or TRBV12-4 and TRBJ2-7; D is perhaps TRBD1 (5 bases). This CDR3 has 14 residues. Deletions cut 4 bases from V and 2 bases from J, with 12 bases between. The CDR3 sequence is CASSSGHGTYEQYF. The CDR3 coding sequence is TGTGCCAGCAGTTCCGGACACGGAACCTACGAGCAGTACTTC.

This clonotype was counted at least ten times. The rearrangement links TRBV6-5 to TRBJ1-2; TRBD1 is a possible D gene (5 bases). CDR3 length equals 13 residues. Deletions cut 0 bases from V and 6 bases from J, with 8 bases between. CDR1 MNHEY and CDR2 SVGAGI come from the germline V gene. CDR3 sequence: CASSYSGTDGYTF. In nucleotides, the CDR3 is TGTGCCAGCAGTTACTCGGGGACGGATGGCTACACCTTC.

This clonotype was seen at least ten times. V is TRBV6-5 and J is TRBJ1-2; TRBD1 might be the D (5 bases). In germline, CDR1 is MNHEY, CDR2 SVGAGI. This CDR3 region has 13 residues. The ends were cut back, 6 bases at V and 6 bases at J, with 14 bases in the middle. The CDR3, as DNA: TGTGCCAGCAGCTTGGGGCAGTTCGATGGCTACACCTTC. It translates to CASSLGQFDGYTF.

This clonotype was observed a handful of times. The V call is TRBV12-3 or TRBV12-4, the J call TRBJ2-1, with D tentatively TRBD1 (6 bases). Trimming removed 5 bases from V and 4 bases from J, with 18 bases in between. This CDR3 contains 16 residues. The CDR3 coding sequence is TGTGCCAGCAGTCCAAAGGGACACTACCCTTACAATGAGCAGTTCTTC. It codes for CASSPKGHYPYNEQFF.

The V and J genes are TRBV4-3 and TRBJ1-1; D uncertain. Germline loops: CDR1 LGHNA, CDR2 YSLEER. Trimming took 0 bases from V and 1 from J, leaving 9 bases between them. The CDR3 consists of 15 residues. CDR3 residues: CASSQDYRQNTEAFF. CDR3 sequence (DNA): TGCGCCAGCAGCCAAGATTACCGACAGAACACTGAAGCTTTCTTT.

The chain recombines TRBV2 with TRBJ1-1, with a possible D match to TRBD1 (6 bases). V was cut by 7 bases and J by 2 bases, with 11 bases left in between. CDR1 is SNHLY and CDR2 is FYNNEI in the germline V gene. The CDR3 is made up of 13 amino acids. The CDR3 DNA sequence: TGTGCCAGCACCGCGGACAGCAACACTGAAGCTTTCTTT. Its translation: CASTADSNTEAFF. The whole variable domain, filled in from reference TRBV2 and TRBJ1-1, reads EPEVTQTPSHQVTQMGQEVILRCVPISNHLYFYWYRQILGQKVEFLVSFYNNEISEKSEIFDDQFSVERPDGSNFTLKIRSTKLEDSAMYFCASTADSNTEAFFGQGTRLTVV.

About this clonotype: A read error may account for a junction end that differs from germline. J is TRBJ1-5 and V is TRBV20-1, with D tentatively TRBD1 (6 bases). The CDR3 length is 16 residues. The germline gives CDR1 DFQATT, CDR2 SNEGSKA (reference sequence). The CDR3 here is CSARDLQGEGNQPQQF. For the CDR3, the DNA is TGCAGTGCTAGAGACCTACAGGGAGAGGGCAATCAGCCCCAGCAATTT.

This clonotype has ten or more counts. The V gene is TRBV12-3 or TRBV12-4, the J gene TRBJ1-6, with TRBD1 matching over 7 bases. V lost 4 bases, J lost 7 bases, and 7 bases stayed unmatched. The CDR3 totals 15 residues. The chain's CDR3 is CASSSQGVNNSPLHF. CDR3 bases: TGTGCCAGCAGTTCCCAGGGGGTAAACAATTCACCCCTCCACTTT.

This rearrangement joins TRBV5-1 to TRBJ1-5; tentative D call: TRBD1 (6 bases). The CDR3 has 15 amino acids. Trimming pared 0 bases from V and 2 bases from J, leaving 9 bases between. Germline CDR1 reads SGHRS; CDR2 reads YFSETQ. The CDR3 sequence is CASSLGSGGNQPQHF. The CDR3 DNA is TGCGCCAGCAGCTTGGGGTCAGGGGGCAATCAGCCCCAGCATTTT.

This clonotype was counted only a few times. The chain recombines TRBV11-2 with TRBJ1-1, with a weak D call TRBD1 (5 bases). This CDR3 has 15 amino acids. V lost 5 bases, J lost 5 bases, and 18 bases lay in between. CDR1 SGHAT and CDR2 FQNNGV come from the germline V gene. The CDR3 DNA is TGTGCCAGCAGCGCCCGGGGGGACGGGTTAACTGAAGCTTTCTTT. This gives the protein CASSARGDGLTEAFF.

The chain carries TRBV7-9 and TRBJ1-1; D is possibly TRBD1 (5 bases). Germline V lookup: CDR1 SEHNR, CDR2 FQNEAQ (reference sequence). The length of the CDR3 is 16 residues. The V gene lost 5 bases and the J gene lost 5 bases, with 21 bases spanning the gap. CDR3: CASSPRGTGGGTEAFF. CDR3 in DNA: TGTGCCAGCAGCCCCCGCGGAACAGGCGGTGGGACTGAAGCTTTCTTT.

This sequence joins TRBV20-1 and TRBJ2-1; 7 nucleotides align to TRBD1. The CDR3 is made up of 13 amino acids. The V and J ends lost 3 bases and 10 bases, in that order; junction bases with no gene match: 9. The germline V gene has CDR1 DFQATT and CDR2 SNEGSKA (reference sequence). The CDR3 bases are TGCAGTGCTAGTTTTCCGAGGGGGCAGGAGCAGTTCTTC. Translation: CSASFPRGQEQFF.

The DNA of the CDR3 is TGTGCCAGCACCGGGACAGGGAGTCTTGCAGATACGCAGTATTTT. As protein: CASTGTGSLADTQYF. V is TRBV5-5 and J is TRBJ2-3, with 9 nucleotides matching TRBD1. Germline values: CDR1 SGHKS, CDR2 YYEKEE (reference sequence). The CDR3 loop spans 15 amino acids. V shed 6 bases and J 4 bases; nucleotides not matched to a gene: 9.

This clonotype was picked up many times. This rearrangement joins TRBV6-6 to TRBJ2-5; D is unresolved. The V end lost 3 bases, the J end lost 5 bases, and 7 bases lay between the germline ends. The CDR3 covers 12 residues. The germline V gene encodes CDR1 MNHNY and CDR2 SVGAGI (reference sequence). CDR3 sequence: CASSYSAETQYF. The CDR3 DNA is TGTGCCAGCAGTTATTCGGCGGAGACCCAGTACTTC.

CDR3 nucleotide sequence: TGTGCCACCAGTGTGGTCGGCAAACGGGGCTACAATGAGCAGTTCTTC. Translating gives CATSVVGKRGYNEQFF. V and J are TRBV24-1 and TRBJ2-1; perhaps TRBD2 as D (5 bases). Germline assignment: CDR1 KGHDR and CDR2 SFDVKD. The CDR3 is 16 amino acids. The V end lost 5 bases, the J end lost 3 bases, and 16 bases lay between the germline ends.